This T cell receptor beta chain stems from a study of early T cells in non-severe SARS-CoV-2 infection. This clonotype was observed a handful of times. TCRdb re-analysed the 5' RACE reads in MiXCR, keeping a single row per CDR3 protein. The table records tens of thousands of distinct CDR3 sequences, about 5% of them present only once. Germline CDR1 is SGHKS and CDR2 is YYEKEE (reference sequence). Trimming stripped 2 bases from V and 5 bases from J, with 18 bases between. The CDR3 totals 16 residues. The sample consisted of whole blood. The source of this sequence is an adult who was a healthcare worker with PCR-confirmed SARS-CoV-2 infection or an uninfected control (not recorded which). V is TRBV5-5 and J is TRBJ2-3; D may correspond to TRBD1 or TRBD2 (6 bases each). The CDR3 DNA reads as TGTGCCAGCAGCTTAAGTGTGTGGCGGGACATAGATACGCAGTATTTT. This codes for CASSLSVWRDIDTQYF.